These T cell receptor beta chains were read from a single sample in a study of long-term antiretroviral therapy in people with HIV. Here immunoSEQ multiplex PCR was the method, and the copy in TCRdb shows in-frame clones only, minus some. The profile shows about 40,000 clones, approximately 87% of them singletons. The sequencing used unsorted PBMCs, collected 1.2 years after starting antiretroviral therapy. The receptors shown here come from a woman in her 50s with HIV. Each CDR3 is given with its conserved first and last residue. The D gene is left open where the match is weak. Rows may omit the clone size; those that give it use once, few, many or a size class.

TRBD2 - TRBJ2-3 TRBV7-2 CASSASGGLVDTQYF TGTGCCAGCAGCGCAAGCGGGGGTCTTGTGGATACGCAGTATTTT
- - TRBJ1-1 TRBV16 CASSRGRGTEAFF TGTGCCAGCAGCCGAGGGAGGGGCACTGAAGCTTTCTTT
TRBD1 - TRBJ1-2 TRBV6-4 CASSDGTGHGYTF TGTGCCAGCAGTGACGGGACAGGGCATGGCTACACCTTC
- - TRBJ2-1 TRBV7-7 CASSSDALGEQFF TGTGCTAGCAGTTCAGACGCCCTAGGGGAGCAGTTCTTC
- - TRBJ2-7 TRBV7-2 CASTSERGRSYEQYF TGTGCCAGCACCTCCGAGAGGGGACGCTCCTACGAGCAGTACTTC
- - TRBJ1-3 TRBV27 CASSKDGGKASGNTIYF TGTGCCAGCAGTAAAGATGGGGGGAAGGCCTCTGGAAACACCATATATTTT
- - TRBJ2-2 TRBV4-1 CASSQGHGETGELFF TGCGCCAGCAGCCAAGGCCACGGGGAGACCGGGGAGCTGTTTTTT
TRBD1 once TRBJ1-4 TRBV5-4 CASSLTGDEKLFF TGTGCCAGCAGCTTAACAGGGGACGAAAAACTGTTTTTT
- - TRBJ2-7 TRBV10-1 CASSLSRNAAYEQYF TGCGCCAGCAGCCTCTCGAGGAACGCAGCCTACGAGCAGTACTTC
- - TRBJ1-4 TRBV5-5 CASSPPEGMAEKLFF TGTGCCAGCAGCCCCCCCGAGGGCATGGCTGAAAAACTGTTTTTT
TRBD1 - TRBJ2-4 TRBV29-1 CSVTTGGAGAKNIQYF TGCAGCGTTACGACAGGGGGCGCCGGAGCCAAAAACATTCAGTACTTC
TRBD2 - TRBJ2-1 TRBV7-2 CASSRLLLSGGAHEQFF TGTGCCAGCAGCCGATTACTGCTTAGCGGGGGGGCCCATGAGCAGTTCTTC
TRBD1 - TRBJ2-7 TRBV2 CASSADRDSYEQYF TGTGCCAGCAGCGCCGACAGGGATTCCTACGAGCAGTACTTC
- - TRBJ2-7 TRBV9 CASSVDLVVDEQYF TGTGCCAGCAGCGTAGACCTAGTAGTCGACGAGCAGTACTTC
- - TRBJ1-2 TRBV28 CASSLMGGYTF TGTGCCAGCAGTTTAATGGGTGGCTACACCTTC
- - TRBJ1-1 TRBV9 CASSARIAQQGGTEAFF TGTGCCAGCAGCGCACGTATCGCGCAACAGGGTGGGACTGAAGCTTTCTTT
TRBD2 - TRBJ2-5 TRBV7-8 CASSFPATSGGEETQYF TGTGCCAGCAGCTTCCCCGCGACTAGCGGGGGAGAGGAGACCCAGTACTTC
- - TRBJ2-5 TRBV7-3 CASSLDRETSQETQYF TGTGCCAGCAGCTTAGATAGAGAGACGTCTCAAGAGACCCAGTACTTC
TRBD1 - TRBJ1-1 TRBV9 CASSVAVGDRGQTEAFF TGTGCCAGCAGCGTAGCTGTGGGGGACAGGGGGCAGACTGAAGCTTTCTTT
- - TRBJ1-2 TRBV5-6 CASTLLGEDYGYTF TGTGCCAGCACCTTACTGGGGGAGGACTATGGCTACACCTTC
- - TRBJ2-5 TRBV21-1 CASSKDRSSGGQETQYF TGTGCCAGCAGCAAAGATCGGTCTAGCGGGGGGCAAGAGACCCAGTACTTC
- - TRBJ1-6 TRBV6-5 CASSYLRDYNSPLHF TGTGCCAGCAGTTACCTTCGGGACTATAATTCACCCCTCCACTTT
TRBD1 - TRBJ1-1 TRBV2 CASSEALRVFLRQGVSEAFF TGTGCCAGCAGTGAAGCGCTTAGGGTTTTTTTGAGACAGGGGGTTAGTGAAGCTTTCTTT
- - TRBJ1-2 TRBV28 CASSPSAQGFYGYTF TGTGCCAGCAGCCCCTCCGCACAGGGATTCTATGGCTACACCTTC
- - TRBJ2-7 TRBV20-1 CSARGYEQYF TGCAGTGCTAGGGGCTACGAGCAGTACTTC
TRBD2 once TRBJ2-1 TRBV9 CASSPREAGGQLRNEQFF TGTGCCAGCAGCCCCCGGGAAGCGGGGGGGCAATTACGCAATGAGCAGTTCTTC
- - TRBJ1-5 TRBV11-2 CASSLDLNQPQHF TGTGCCAGCAGCTTAGATCTGAATCAGCCCCAGCATTTT
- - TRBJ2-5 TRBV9 CASSVEGSTETQYF TGTGCCAGCAGCGTAGAGGGCAGTACCGAGACCCAGTACTTC
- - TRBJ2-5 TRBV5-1 CASSLELGPETQYF TGCGCCAGCAGCTTGGAGTTAGGGCCAGAGACCCAGTACTTC
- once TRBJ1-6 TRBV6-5 CASSLPGLYSPLHF TGTGCCAGCAGCTTACCGGGGTTATATTCACCGCTCCACTTT
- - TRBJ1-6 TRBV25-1 CASSERTSSYNSPLHF TGTGCCAGCAGTGAGAGAACCAGCTCCTATAATTCACCCCTCCACTTT
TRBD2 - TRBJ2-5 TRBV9 CASSAPTGTSRETQYF TGTGCCAGCAGCGCCCCGACCGGGACTAGCCGGGAGACCCAGTACTTC
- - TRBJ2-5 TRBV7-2 CASSLVGRETQYF TGTGCCAGCAGCTTAGTAGGGAGGGAGACCCAGTACTTC